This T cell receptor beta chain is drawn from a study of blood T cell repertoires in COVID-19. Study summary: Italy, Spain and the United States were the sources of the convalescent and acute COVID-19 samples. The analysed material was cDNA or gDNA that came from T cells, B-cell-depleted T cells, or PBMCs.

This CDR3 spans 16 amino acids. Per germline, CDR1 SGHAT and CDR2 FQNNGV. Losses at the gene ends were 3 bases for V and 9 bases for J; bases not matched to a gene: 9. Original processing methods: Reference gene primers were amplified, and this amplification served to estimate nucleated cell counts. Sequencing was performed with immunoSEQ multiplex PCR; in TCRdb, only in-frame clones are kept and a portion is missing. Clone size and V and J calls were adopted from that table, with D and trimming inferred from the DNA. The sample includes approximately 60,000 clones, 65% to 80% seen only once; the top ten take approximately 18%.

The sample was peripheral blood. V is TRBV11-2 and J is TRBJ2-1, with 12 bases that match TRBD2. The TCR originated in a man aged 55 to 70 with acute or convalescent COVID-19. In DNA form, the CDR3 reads TGTGCCAGCAGCTTTCTAGCGGGAGGGCGTGTAGGTGAGCAGTTCTTC. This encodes CASSFLAGGRVGEQFF.